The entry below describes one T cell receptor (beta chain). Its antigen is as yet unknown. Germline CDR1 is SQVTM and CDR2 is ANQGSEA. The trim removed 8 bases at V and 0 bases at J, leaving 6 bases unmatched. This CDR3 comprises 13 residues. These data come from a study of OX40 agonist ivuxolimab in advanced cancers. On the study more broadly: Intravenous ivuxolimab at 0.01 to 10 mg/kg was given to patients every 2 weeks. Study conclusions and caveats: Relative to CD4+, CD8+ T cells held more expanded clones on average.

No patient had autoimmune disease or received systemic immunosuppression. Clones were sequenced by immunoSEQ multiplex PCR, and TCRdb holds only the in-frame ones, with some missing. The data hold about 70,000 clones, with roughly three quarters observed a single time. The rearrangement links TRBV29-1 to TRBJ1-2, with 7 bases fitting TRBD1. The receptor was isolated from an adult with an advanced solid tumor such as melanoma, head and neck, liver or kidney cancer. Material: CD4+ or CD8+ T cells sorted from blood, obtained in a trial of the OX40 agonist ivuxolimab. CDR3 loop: CSTQGVANYGYTF. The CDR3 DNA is TGCAGCACCCAGGGGGTAGCTAACTATGGCTACACCTTC.